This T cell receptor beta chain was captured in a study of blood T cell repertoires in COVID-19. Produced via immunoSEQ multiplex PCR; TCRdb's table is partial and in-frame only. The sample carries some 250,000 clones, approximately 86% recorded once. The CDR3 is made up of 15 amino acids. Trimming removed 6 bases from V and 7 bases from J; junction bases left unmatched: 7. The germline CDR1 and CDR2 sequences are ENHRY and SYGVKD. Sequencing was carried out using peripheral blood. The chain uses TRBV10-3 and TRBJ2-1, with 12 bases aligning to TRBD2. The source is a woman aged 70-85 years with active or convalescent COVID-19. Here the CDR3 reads CAISRLAGDGNEQFF. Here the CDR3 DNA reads TGTGCCATCAGCCGACTAGCGGGGGATGGAAATGAGCAGTTCTTC.